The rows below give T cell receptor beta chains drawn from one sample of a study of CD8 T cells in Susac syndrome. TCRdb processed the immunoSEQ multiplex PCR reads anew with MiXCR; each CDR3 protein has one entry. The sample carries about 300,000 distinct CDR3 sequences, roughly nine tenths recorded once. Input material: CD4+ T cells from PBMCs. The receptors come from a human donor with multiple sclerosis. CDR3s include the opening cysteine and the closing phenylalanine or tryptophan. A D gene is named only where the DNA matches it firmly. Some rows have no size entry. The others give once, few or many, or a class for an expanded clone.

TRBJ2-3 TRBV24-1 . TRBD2 CATSDPSGGPTDTQYF TGTGCCACCAGTGACCCCAGCGGGGGACCCACAGATACGCAGTATTTT
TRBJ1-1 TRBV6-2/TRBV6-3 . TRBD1 CASRETGGDTEAFF TGTGCCAGCAGAGAAACAGGGGGCGACACTGAAGCTTTCTTT
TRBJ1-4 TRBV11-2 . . CASSRRRQVNEKLFF TGTGCCAGCAGCCGAAGACGACAGGTTAATGAAAAACTGTTTTTT
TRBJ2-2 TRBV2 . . CASSERGTPTGELFF TGTGCCAGCAGTGAACGTGGTACCCCGACCGGGGAGCTGTTTTTT
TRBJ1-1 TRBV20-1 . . CSARDPRDGNTEAFF TGCAGTGCTAGAGATCCGAGGGACGGGAACACTGAAGCTTTCTTT
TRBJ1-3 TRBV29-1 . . CSVESISGNTIYF TGCAGCGTTGAATCCATATCTGGAAACACCATATATTTT
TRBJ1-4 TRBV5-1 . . CASSLDGQGSEKLFF TGCGCCAGCAGCTTGGACGGCCAGGGGTCTGAAAAACTGTTTTTT
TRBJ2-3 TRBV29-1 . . CSGRVSDTQYF TGCAGCGGGCGAGTGTCCGATACGCAGTATTTT
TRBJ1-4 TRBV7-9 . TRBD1 CASSRGQGNEKLFF TGTGCCAGCAGCCGCGGACAGGGTAATGAAAAACTGTTTTTT
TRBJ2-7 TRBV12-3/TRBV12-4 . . CASSLGRGVYEQYF TGTGCCAGCAGTTTAGGGAGAGGGGTCTACGAGCAGTACTTC
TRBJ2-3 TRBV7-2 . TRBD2 CASSGLASTDTQYF TGTGCCAGCAGCGGACTAGCGAGCACAGATACGCAGTATTTT
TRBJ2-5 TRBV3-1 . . CASSQGPLAAQYF TGTGCCAGCAGCCAAGGGCCGTTGGCGGCCCAGTACTTC
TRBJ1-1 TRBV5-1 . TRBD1 CASTREGAGAFF TGCGCCAGCACCCGTGAGGGGGCTGGAGCTTTCTTT
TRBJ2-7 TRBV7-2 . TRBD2 CTSSTSGGSYEQYF TGTACCAGCAGCACTAGCGGGGGCTCCTACGAGCAGTACTTC
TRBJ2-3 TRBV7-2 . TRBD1 CASSLPRTGKSTQYF TGTGCCAGCAGCTTACCTAGGACAGGGAAGTCTACGCAGTATTTT
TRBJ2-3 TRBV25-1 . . CASSVFVGLGTDTQYF TGTGCCAGCAGTGTTTTTGTCGGTTTAGGGACAGATACGCAGTATTTT
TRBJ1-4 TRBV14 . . CASSHFREKLFF TGTGCCAGCAGCCATTTTCGTGAAAAACTGTTTTTT
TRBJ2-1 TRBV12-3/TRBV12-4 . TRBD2 CASRASGSSVNEQFF TGTGCCAGCAGGGCTAGCGGGAGTAGTGTAAATGAGCAGTTCTTC
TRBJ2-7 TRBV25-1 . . CASSEHGAPVPEQYF TGTGCCAGCAGTGAACACGGGGCTCCAGTCCCCGAGCAGTACTTC
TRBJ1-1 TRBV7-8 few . CASSLDSNTEAFF TGTGCCAGCAGCTTAGATTCGAACACTGAAGCTTTCTTT